The clone carrying this T cell receptor beta chain showed up many times. Antigen: not known. Regarding time point: patch test 3, about 24 weeks after DPC sensitization. Sample treatment: therapeutic diphenylcyclopropenone sensitization with weekly scalp DPC. In the library, unique molecular identifiers were attached to individual cDNA molecules. One entry per CDR3 protein results from TCRdb running MiXCR on the RACE reads. The table lists fewer than 100,000 distinct CDR3 sequences, about a tenth of them singletons. The CDR3 sequence is 15 residues long. Germline CDR1 DFQATT, CDR2 SNEGSKA (reference sequence). With V trimmed by 0 bases and J by 4 bases, 6 bases remained unmatched. The sample belongs to a study of human T cells and chemical hapten exposure. Turning to the study itself: Subjects had 2% DPC placed on roughly 2 cm by roughly 2 cm of upper inner arm skin for sensitization. Variability of per-sample TCR yields stemmed mainly from small differences in pooled library volume.

The study's findings and limits: The formation of large CDR3 similarity clusters by expanded TCRs significantly exceeded that of controls.

The chain employs TRBV20-1 and TRBJ2-3, with TRBD1 matching 8 bases. This material consisted of whole blood, taken in connection with sensitization to the hapten diphenylcyclopropenone (DPC). This TCR came from a woman aged 30 to 39 with alopecia areata. Some clones in this sample may be carry-over from other donors' samples. This CDR3 reads CSARDFAGGADTQYF. In DNA form, the CDR3 reads TGCAGTGCTAGAGATTTCGCAGGGGGCGCAGATACGCAGTATTTT.